This entry concerns a single TCR beta chain. Antigen specificity is unknown. This sample is drawn from a study of OX40 agonist ivuxolimab in advanced cancers. Study at large: Patients were dosed intravenously with ivuxolimab at 0.01 to 10 mg/kg every 2 weeks. Patients in dose escalation had liver, melanoma, kidney or head and neck cancers. Broader study findings: Researchers report that CD8+ T cells had, on average, more expanded clones than CD4+. Some of the lowest clonal expansion was seen in partial responders at 0.1-3.0 mg/kg.

The V gene lost 2 bases and the J gene lost 4 bases, with 12 bases spanning the gap. Germline V gives CDR1 SGHRS, CDR2 YFSETQ. The CDR3 loop spans 15 amino acids. TCRdb keeps only in-frame clones here, not all; method: immunoSEQ multiplex PCR. The sample includes roughly 48,000 clones, approximately 84% of them seen just once. Sequencing used CD4+ or CD8+ T cells sorted from blood, obtained in a trial of the OX40 agonist ivuxolimab. The TCR sequence derives from an adult with an advanced solid tumor such as melanoma, head and neck, liver or kidney cancer. This rearrangement joins TRBV5-1 to TRBJ2-2; a weak D match, TRBD1 (6 bases). The CDR3 nucleotides read TGCGCCAGCAGCTTTGAGGGGGTTAGCACCGGGGAGCTGTTTTTT. Translating it yields CASSFEGVSTGELFF.